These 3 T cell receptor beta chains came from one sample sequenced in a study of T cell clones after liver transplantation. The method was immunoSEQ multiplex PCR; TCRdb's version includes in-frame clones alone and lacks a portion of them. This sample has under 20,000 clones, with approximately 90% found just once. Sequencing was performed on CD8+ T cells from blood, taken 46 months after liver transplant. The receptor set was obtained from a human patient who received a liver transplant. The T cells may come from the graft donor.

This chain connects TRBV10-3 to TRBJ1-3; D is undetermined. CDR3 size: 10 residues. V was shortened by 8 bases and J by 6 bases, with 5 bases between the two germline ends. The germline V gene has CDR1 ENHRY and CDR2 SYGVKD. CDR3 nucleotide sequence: TGTGCCATCGGAGAAAACACCATATATTTT. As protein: CAIGENTIYF.

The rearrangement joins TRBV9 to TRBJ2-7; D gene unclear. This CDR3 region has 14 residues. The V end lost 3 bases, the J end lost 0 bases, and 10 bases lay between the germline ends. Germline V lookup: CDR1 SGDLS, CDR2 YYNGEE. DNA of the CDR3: TGTGCCAGCAGCGCGGACGCCAGCTCCTACGAGCAGTACTTC. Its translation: CASSADASSYEQYF.

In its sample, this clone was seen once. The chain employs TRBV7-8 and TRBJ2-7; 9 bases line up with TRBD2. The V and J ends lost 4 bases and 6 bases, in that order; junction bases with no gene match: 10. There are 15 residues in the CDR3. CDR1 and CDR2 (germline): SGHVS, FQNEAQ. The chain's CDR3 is CASSSLAGEGAEQYF. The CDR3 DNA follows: TGTGCCAGCAGCTCTTTAGCGGGAGAGGGTGCCGAGCAGTACTTC.